The sequence of this T cell receptor beta chain was determined in a study of T cells in Graves' hyperthyroidism and ophthalmopathy. Study information: Prior to any treatment, at the point of initial diagnosis, peripheral blood was collected.

Together with thyroid ultrasound, orbital computed tomography, serum thyroxine and TRAb, clinical symptoms were used for diagnoses. It was 8.5 to 10 ml of fresh peripheral blood that supplied the PBMCs. Ten or more counts support this clonotype. What was amplified from RNA transcripts were TCR beta CDR3 regions. HTBI primers were the set used in a first-round RT-PCR of the TCR CDR3. One entry per CDR3 protein, called by TCRdb with MiXCR from the multiplex PCR reads. Altogether roughly 200,000 distinct CDR3 sequences are present, 17% being singletons, with the ten largest covering around 52%. CDR1 is SGHAT, CDR2 FQNNGV, per germline. With 1 base clipped from V and 6 bases from J, the junction kept 5 bases outside the gene matches. The CDR3 is 14 amino acids.

This chain uses TRBV11-2 with TRBJ2-7; 8 nucleotides align to TRBD1. This clonotype originated in a woman between 50 and 59 years old with Graves' hyperthyroidism. What was sequenced was blood. The CDR3 loop reads CASSLGRQGFEQYF. In nucleotides, the CDR3 is TGTGCCAGCAGCTTAGGGAGACAGGGGTTCGAGCAGTACTTC.